This paragraph reports one T cell receptor (beta chain). Antigen unknown. TCR beta libraries were made by quantitative 5'-RACE with molecular barcodes. TCRdb fed the 5' RACE reads into MiXCR, producing one record per CDR3 protein. The sample has 350,000 or so distinct CDR3 sequences, 6.5% to 10% seen once. Germline trimming cut 5 bases from V and 0 bases from J; bases unmatched to any gene: 12. CDR3 length: 17 residues. Germline-derived CDR1 and CDR2 are SGHTA and FQGNSA. This specimen belongs to a study of CD8 T cells in ankylosing spondylitis. The study's findings and limits: A motif of eight or nine highly homologous TCR beta variants was seen as apparently characteristic of ankylosing spondylitis blood. From matched ankylosing spondylitis synovial fluid, disease-linked clones were reportedly recovered at significantly enriched levels. Previous work reported some of these motif variants in the synovial fluid and blood of reactive arthritis.

The rearrangement links TRBV7-2 to TRBJ2-5; 7 bases align to TRBD2. The receptor was isolated from a male donor with ankylosing spondylitis. The sequenced sample was blood, either unsorted or a sorted T cell fraction (not recorded which). In DNA, the CDR3 is TGTGCCAGCAGCCCACCTGCGGGGAGGGCTCACCAAGAGACCCAGTACTTC. This codes for CASSPPAGRAHQETQYF.